These 22 T cell receptor beta chains originate from one sample sequenced in a study of persistence of HIV-infected CD4 T cells (dated by TCRdb to 2019 to 2021). Their antigens are not known. TCRbeta repertoires were sequenced from genomic DNA with the immunoSEQ hsTCRB assay version 4 in survey mode. TCRdb's version of the immuneACCESS table is confined to in-frame rearrangements and falls short of the full clone set. An unresolved V gene accounts for under half of the shortfall where checked; the remainder is of unknown origin. The sample table lists some 41,000 clones, less than 90% of them with a count of one. The ten largest account for less than 2% of the sample. This specimen's treatment or condition label, interpreted: suppressive antiretroviral therapy. Lysates of CMV-infected fibroblasts at 10 ug/mL were used to stimulate the cells. Memory populations depleted of antigen-responding cells were obtained by sorting nonresponding CD40L-negative CD69-negative CD45RO-high memory CD4+ T cells.

The sample was CD4+ T cells sorted from PBMCs after roughly 20-hour stimulation, taken from a patient who received antiretroviral therapy. The cell subset or site label, as the study defines it: CD40L-CD69- CD45RO-high memory CD4 T cells not responding to CMV lysate. The source of these receptors is an adult man with HIV who was CMV-seropositive.

In this sample, this clone turned up a few times. This rearrangement joins TRBV5-1 to TRBJ2-3, with 12 bases lining up with TRBD2. The CDR3 has 16 residues. Germline V CDR1 and CDR2: SGHRS, YFSETQ. J gave up 4 bases and V 3 bases, and 6 bases lay outside the gene matches. CDR3 in amino acids: CASSSLAGGQADTQYF. The CDR3, as DNA: TGCGCCAGCAGCTCTCTAGCGGGGGGGCAAGCAGATACGCAGTATTTT. The full variable domain, rest sourced from reference TRBV5-1 and TRBJ2-3, is KAGVTQTPRYLIKTRGQQVTLSCSPISGHRSVSWYQQTPGQGLQFLFEYFSETQRNKGNFPGRFSGRQFSNSRSEMNVSTLELGDSALYLCASSSLAGGQADTQYFGPGTRLTVL.

The rearrangement uses TRBV7-9 and TRBJ2-2; D not resolved. V lost 1 base to trimming and J lost 6 bases, with 3 bases between them. Per the germline V gene, CDR1 is SEHNR and CDR2 is FQNEAQ (reference sequence). This CDR3 is built from 12 residues. The CDR3 protein is CASSLEAGELFF. The CDR3 DNA reads TGTGCCAGCAGCTTAGAGGCCGGGGAGCTGTTTTTT.

This chain joins TRBV19 and TRBJ2-7; perhaps TRBD1 as D (6 bases). V gave up 3 bases and J gave up 2 bases, with 8 bases separating them. Looked up from germline, CDR1 is LNHDA and CDR2 is SQIVND (reference sequence). This CDR3 region has 13 residues. The CDR3 coding sequence is TGTGCCAGTAGTATGGGGGCCACCTACGAGCAGTACTTC. Protein sequence: CASSMGATYEQYF.

This clone was observed once. V and J are TRBV19 and TRBJ1-2; 9 bases fit TRBD1. This CDR3 contains 15 residues. In germline, CDR1 is LNHDA, CDR2 SQIVND (reference sequence). V shed 4 bases, J shed 4 bases, and the junction held 7 bases outside the gene matches. In nucleotides, the CDR3 is TGTGCCAGTAGTACCGGGACAGGGAACGCCTATGGCTACACCTTC. Translated, it gives CASSTGTGNAYGYTF.

DNA of the CDR3: TGCGCCAGCAGCCCGGGGGCAGGGAATGAAAAACTGTTTTTT. It specifies CASSPGAGNEKLFF. The chain combines TRBV5-1 with TRBJ1-4, with D possibly TRBD1 on 6 matching bases. CDR3 length: 14 amino acids. The ends were cut back, 4 bases at V and 5 bases at J, with 12 bases in the middle. Germline values: CDR1 SGHRS, CDR2 YFSETQ. The variable domain in full, completed from reference TRBV5-1 and TRBJ1-4, reads KAGVTQTPRYLIKTRGQQVTLSCSPISGHRSVSWYQQTPGQGLQFLFEYFSETQRNKGNFPGRFSGRQFSNSRSEMNVSTLELGDSALYLCASSPGAGNEKLFFGSGTQLSVL.

This clone was detected only once. The chain uses TRBV5-6 and TRBJ2-7, with D maybe TRBD1 (6 bases). CDR1 is SGHDT, CDR2 YYEEEE, per germline. V gave up 0 bases and J gave up 6 bases, with 10 bases separating them. The CDR3 is made up of 13 amino acids. CDR3: CASSLETRGEQYF. CDR3 bases: TGTGCCAGCAGCTTGGAAACCAGGGGCGAGCAGTACTTC.

The V gene is TRBV6-2 or TRBV6-3, the J gene TRBJ1-6; possible D gene TRBD1, 6 bases. V was shortened by 5 bases and J by 0 bases, with 17 bases between the two germline ends. The CDR3 runs 18 residues. Per the germline V gene, CDR1 is MNHEY and CDR2 is SVGEGT. DNA for the CDR3: TGTGCCAGCAGTGGGGGACACCGAGCCTCCTCCTATAATTCACCCCTCCACTTT. Translated: CASSGGHRASSYNSPLHF.

The chain uses TRBV6-5 and TRBJ1-4, with D perhaps TRBD1 (5 bases). The CDR3 loop spans 15 amino acids. Per the germline V gene, CDR1 is MNHEY and CDR2 is SVGAGI. The ends were cut back, 8 bases at V and 5 bases at J, with 18 bases in the middle. The CDR3 DNA reads TGTGCCAGCCGAAACCAGCCGGGACCCAATGAAAAACTGTTTTTT. It is translated as CASRNQPGPNEKLFF.

The chain links TRBV28 to TRBJ1-6; tentative D call: TRBD1 (6 bases). The CDR3 is made up of 15 amino acids. The germline V and J ends were trimmed by 6 bases and 4 bases, with 13 bases remaining between them. Germline V gene sequence: CDR1 MDHEN, CDR2 SYDVKM. The DNA of the CDR3 is TGTGCCAGCAGCCCCCTGGACAGTTATAATTCACCCCTCCACTTT. Encoded protein: CASSPLDSYNSPLHF. The entire variable domain, with the rest obtained from reference TRBV28 and TRBJ1-6, is as follows: DVKVTQSSRYLVKRTGEKVFLECVQDMDHENMFWYRQDPGLGLRLIYFSYDVKMKEKGDIPEGYSVSREKKERFSLILESASTNQTSMYLCASSPLDSYNSPLHFGNGTRLTVT.

The chain carries TRBV19 and TRBJ1-5, with 7 bases lining up with TRBD1. CDR3 length: 14 residues. Germline V gives CDR1 LNHDA, CDR2 SQIVND (reference sequence). The V and J ends lost 6 bases and 7 bases, in that order; junction bases with no gene match: 9. For the CDR3, the DNA is TGTGCCAGTAGCCAAACAGGGGTGAAGCAGCCCCAGCATTTT. Residues: CASSQTGVKQPQHF.

The chain has TRBV5-4 and TRBJ2-7, with D perhaps TRBD2 (6 bases). The V end lost 6 bases, the J end lost 3 bases, and 13 bases lay between the germline ends. CDR1 is SGHNT, CDR2 YYREEE, per germline (reference sequence). The CDR3 totals 13 residues. The chain's CDR3 is CASKEGYGYEQYF. For the CDR3, the DNA is TGTGCCAGCAAGGAGGGATACGGCTACGAGCAGTACTTC.

The chain carries TRBV30 and TRBJ1-1; D is ambiguous. The CDR3 is made up of 13 amino acids. Germline-derived CDR1 and CDR2 are GTSNPN and SVGIG (reference sequence). Trimming stripped 0 bases from V and 10 bases from J, with 15 bases between. The CDR3 region has the DNA TGTGCCTGGAGTGTACAACGACTTAGCGGAGCTTTCTTT. Translated, it gives CAWSVQRLSGAFF.

CDR3 coding DNA: TGTGCCAGTAGTCCCCTCGGAGGGACAGTAAATGAGCAGTTCTTC. Encoded protein: CASSPLGGTVNEQFF. The chain is built from TRBV19 and TRBJ2-1; possibly TRBD1 for D (7 bases). Germline values: CDR1 LNHDA, CDR2 SQIVND (reference sequence). The CDR3 runs to 15 residues. Trimming removed 5 bases at V and 7 bases at J, with 18 bases between.

The rearrangement joins TRBV5-1 to TRBJ1-4, with a weak D call TRBD1 (5 bases). V lost 0 bases, J lost 5 bases, and 8 bases lay in between. The CDR3 runs to 14 residues. Looked up from germline, CDR1 is SGHRS and CDR2 is YFSETQ. Here the CDR3 reads CASSLAAGNEKLFF. DNA for the CDR3: TGCGCCAGCAGCTTGGCCGCAGGGAATGAAAAACTGTTTTTT.

The V and J genes are TRBV6-5 and TRBJ2-3, with D possibly TRBD2 on 5 matching bases. The germline V gene encodes CDR1 MNHEY and CDR2 SVGAGI. V was shortened by 6 bases and J by 4 bases, with 11 bases between the two germline ends. This CDR3 comprises 13 residues. The DNA for the CDR3 is TGTGCCAGCAGGCGGACGGAGGCAGATACGCAGTATTTT. It is translated as CASRRTEADTQYF.

The chain combines TRBV9 with TRBJ2-3; maybe TRBD2 (6 bases). This CDR3 has 17 amino acids. The germline gives CDR1 SGDLS, CDR2 YYNGEE. V was clipped by 2 bases and J by 0 bases, with 16 bases between them. The DNA of the CDR3 is TGTGCCAGCAGCGTGGGGGTTAGCGGTGCTAGCACAGATACGCAGTATTTT. It encodes CASSVGVSGASTDTQYF.

The chain employs TRBV10-1 and TRBJ2-2, with D uncertain. V lost 5 bases to trimming and J lost 0 bases, with 7 bases between them. CDR1 and CDR2 (germline): WNHNN, SYGVQD (reference sequence). This CDR3 region has 14 residues. CDR3: CASSRRTNTGELFF. For the CDR3, the DNA is TGCGCCAGCAGTAGACGGACGAACACCGGGGAGCTGTTTTTT.

This sequence joins TRBV18 and TRBJ2-3; D is perhaps TRBD1 or TRBD2 (5 bases each). The V end lost 2 bases, the J end lost 10 bases, and 16 bases lay between the germline ends. Germline V CDR1 and CDR2: KGHSH, LQKENI. The CDR3 is 14 residues long. Here the CDR3 reads CASSPGRESWAQYF. The CDR3 DNA follows: TGTGCCAGCTCACCAGGCAGGGAGAGTTGGGCGCAGTATTTT.

The rearrangement links TRBV28 to TRBJ2-3; no definite D call. Trimming stripped 6 bases from V and 2 bases from J, with 9 bases between. The CDR3 covers 13 residues. CDR1 and CDR2 from the germline V gene are MDHEN and SYDVKM. In DNA, the CDR3 is TGTGCCAGCAGCCCTCACTTCACAGATACGCAGTATTTT. Translation: CASSPHFTDTQYF.

The V call is TRBV9, the J call TRBJ2-1; D perhaps matches TRBD1 (7 bases). The CDR3 has 15 residues. The germline gives CDR1 SGDLS, CDR2 YYNGEE. V was clipped by 0 bases and J by 6 bases, with 13 bases between them. The CDR3 region is CASSVEGQGGNEQFF. As DNA, the CDR3 is TGTGCCAGCAGCGTAGAGGGCCAGGGGGGCAATGAGCAGTTCTTC.

This clone was counted once. The chain uses TRBV5-1 and TRBJ1-2; the D gene is possibly TRBD1 (5 bases). This CDR3 comprises 14 residues. Trimming left V 2 bases short and J 7 bases short, with 15 bases between. CDR1 is SGHRS and CDR2 is YFSETQ in the germline V gene. The CDR3 bases are TGCGCCAGCAGCTTCACAGGACCTGGTGGTGGCTACACCTTC. As protein: CASSFTGPGGGYTF.

This clone was seen a handful of times. The V call is TRBV15, the J call TRBJ1-5; D not certain. V lost 0 bases, J lost 5 bases, and 14 bases lay in between. The germline V gene encodes CDR1 LNHNV and CDR2 YYDKDF (reference sequence). The CDR3 has 16 residues. The CDR3 loop is CATSREAGATDQPQHF. CDR3 DNA: TGTGCCACCAGCAGAGAAGCGGGAGCTACCGATCAGCCCCAGCATTTT.